What follows is one T cell receptor beta chain and its context. This sample is drawn from a study of T cells in tuberculosis. Per germline, CDR1 MDHEN and CDR2 SYDVKM. With 6 bases removed from V and 6 bases from J, the gap between germline ends came to 12 bases. CDR3 length equals 14 residues. The assay was immunoSEQ multiplex PCR, and TCRdb's table has in-frame clones only and misses some. The sample has about 59,000 clones; approximately 80% are singletons. Cells were sorted from thawed PBMC rested overnight and stained with GMM-loaded CD1B tetramer, viability dye and anti-CD3. The lipid loaded on the CD1B tetramers was C32 glucose monomycolate from Rhodococcus equi. CD14-expressing monocytes were removed from PBMC before cryopreservation and sorting.

V gene TRBV28 combines with J gene TRBJ1-6; weak D call: TRBD1 (6 bases). The TCR comes from an adult woman with latent tuberculosis. Sequencing was performed on CD1b-GMM tetramer-negative cells sorted from PBMCs. The CDR3 DNA follows: TGTGCCAGCAGCCAGGGACAAATTAATTCACCCCTCCACTTT. This codes for CASSQGQINSPLHF. Full variable domain (missing parts from reference TRBV28 and TRBJ1-6): DVKVTQSSRYLVKRTGEKVFLECVQDMDHENMFWYRQDPGLGLRLIYFSYDVKMKEKGDIPEGYSVSREKKERFSLILESASTNQTSMYLCASSQGQINSPLHFGNGTRLTVT.